The clone carrying this T cell receptor beta chain appeared a few times. TCRdb passed the 5' RACE reads through MiXCR, listing each CDR3 protein once. Found here are tens of thousands of distinct CDR3 sequences, around 26% of them singletons; the top ten hold under 2.5%. This CDR3 has 15 residues. Trimming took 0 bases from V and 3 from J, leaving 7 bases between them. Germline V gene data show CDR1 as SGDLS and CDR2 as YYNGEE. This sequence originates from a female donor with breast cancer. The sample consisted of naive CD4+ T cells sorted from blood. This sample's subset: naive CD4+ T cells, CD4+CD45RA+CD25-. The V call is TRBV9, the J call TRBJ2-6, with a weak D call TRBD2 (6 bases). CDR3 nucleotides: TGTGCCAGCAGCGTAGACGGGAGTGGGGCCAACGTCCTGACTTTC. As protein: CASSVDGSGANVLTF.